The rows below give T cell receptor beta chains drawn from one sample of a study of T cell changes during pregnancy in multiple sclerosis. Only in-frame clones appear in the TCRdb table, and some are missing; sequencing was by immunoSEQ multiplex PCR. The table lists tens of thousands of clones, more than 90% of them singletons, with 3% to 4% in the top ten. The starting material was peripheral blood, obtained in the first trimester of pregnancy. The receptors stem from a female donor in good health, enrolled as a control in a pregnancy study. Each CDR3 is given without its conserved first and last residue. The order of the fields is V gene, J gene, clone size, CDR3 protein. Size values are once, few and many counts, or a class for expanded clones, and some rows have none.

v_call: TRBV6-7
j_call: TRBJ2-7
clone_size: .
cdr3_aa: ASNLTRTNSYEQY

v_call: TRBV10-3
j_call: TRBJ1-2
clone_size: .
cdr3_aa: AISDPLTENYGYT

v_call: TRBV28
j_call: TRBJ1-1
clone_size: .
cdr3_aa: ASSLGGATEAF

v_call: TRBV4-2
j_call: TRBJ1-2
clone_size: .
cdr3_aa: ASSQGLQGNYGYT

v_call: TRBV27
j_call: TRBJ2-2
clone_size: once
cdr3_aa: ASSLFGQTIKGTGLGTGELF

v_call: TRBV11-3
j_call: TRBJ2-7
clone_size: .
cdr3_aa: ASSLAGTSYEQY

v_call: TRBV19
j_call: TRBJ2-1
clone_size: .
cdr3_aa: ASSIGTLYNEQF

v_call: TRBV28
j_call: TRBJ2-7
clone_size: .
cdr3_aa: ASSFGGGPYEQY

v_call: TRBV4-3
j_call: TRBJ2-2
clone_size: .
cdr3_aa: ASSLQGSETGELF

v_call: TRBV6-6
j_call: TRBJ1-6
clone_size: .
cdr3_aa: ASLDQGLNSPLH

v_call: TRBV5-1
j_call: TRBJ2-2
clone_size: .
cdr3_aa: ASSLEYTGELF

v_call: TRBV19
j_call: TRBJ1-4
clone_size: .
cdr3_aa: ASKQQGYHEKLF

v_call: TRBV6-5
j_call: TRBJ2-1
clone_size: .
cdr3_aa: ASSYSLTRPNEQF

v_call: TRBV5-6
j_call: TRBJ2-2
clone_size: .
cdr3_aa: ASSLSIWGLDPGGELF

v_call: TRBV28
j_call: TRBJ2-7
clone_size: .
cdr3_aa: ASSFRWETPYEQY

v_call: TRBV9
j_call: TRBJ1-3
clone_size: .
cdr3_aa: ASSVESTPGTGGNTIY

v_call: TRBV7-3
j_call: TRBJ2-1
clone_size: once
cdr3_aa: ASSPLGPNEQF

v_call: TRBV13
j_call: TRBJ1-1
clone_size: once
cdr3_aa: ASSLLGGGRERRLNTEAF

v_call: TRBV12-5
j_call: TRBJ2-3
clone_size: .
cdr3_aa: ASGLAGITDTQY

v_call: TRBV15
j_call: TRBJ1-3
clone_size: .
cdr3_aa: ATSRDRGNLPGNTIY

v_call: TRBV7-3
j_call: TRBJ2-3
clone_size: .
cdr3_aa: ASSSRLAGRVDTQY

v_call: TRBV27
j_call: TRBJ1-1
clone_size: .
cdr3_aa: ASSKPTGGSTEAF

v_call: TRBV6-5
j_call: TRBJ1-4
clone_size: once
cdr3_aa: ASSYSAGREKLF

v_call: TRBV5-6
j_call: TRBJ1-1
clone_size: .
cdr3_aa: ASGMTGGNAEAF

v_call: TRBV10-2
j_call: TRBJ1-1
clone_size: .
cdr3_aa: ASSDIEGETEAF

v_call: TRBV5-4
j_call: TRBJ1-5
clone_size: .
cdr3_aa: ASSAFGGSNQPQH

v_call: TRBV30
j_call: .
clone_size: .
cdr3_aa: AWTQGSSYEQY

v_call: TRBV7-6
j_call: TRBJ2-3
clone_size: .
cdr3_aa: ASSLGTSGSLDTQY

v_call: TRBV5-6
j_call: TRBJ1-1
clone_size: .
cdr3_aa: ASSLNGWRTEAF

v_call: TRBV18
j_call: TRBJ2-6
clone_size: .
cdr3_aa: ASSPGQGNSGANVLT

v_call: TRBV6-1
j_call: TRBJ2-7
clone_size: .
cdr3_aa: ASSSTGGGDEQY

v_call: TRBV4-1
j_call: TRBJ1-3
clone_size: .
cdr3_aa: ASSQGSQASGNTIY

v_call: TRBV5-5
j_call: TRBJ2-7
clone_size: .
cdr3_aa: ASSRRTVDGTRRYEQY

v_call: TRBV7-2
j_call: TRBJ2-6
clone_size: .
cdr3_aa: ASSQSGANVLT

v_call: TRBV6-1
j_call: TRBJ1-5
clone_size: .
cdr3_aa: ASSVGAQGNQPQH

v_call: TRBV6-1
j_call: TRBJ2-7
clone_size: once
cdr3_aa: ASSPSGTFPLEQY

v_call: TRBV11-2
j_call: TRBJ2-1
clone_size: .
cdr3_aa: ASSTLAGVFDEQF

v_call: TRBV9
j_call: TRBJ1-5
clone_size: .
cdr3_aa: ASSRKGEGNQPQH